Presented here are 10 T cell receptor beta chains from one specimen sequenced in a study of control samples from healthy donors and cancer patients (dated by TCRdb to 2020 to 2022). Library preparation was by the immunoSEQ multiplex PCR assay. Held by TCRdb, this immuneACCESS table contains in-frame sequences only and omits some clones. Under half of the omission traces to an unresolved V gene where checked; the cause of the rest is unknown. In all, the sample holds around 80,000 clones, and about 95% of those were seen once. Under 3.5% of the sample is in the top ten clones. Sequences were obtained from blood. The receptors stem from a woman younger than 45 in good health.

The rearrangement uses TRBV19 and TRBJ1-4, with D unresolved. From germline, CDR1 is LNHDA and CDR2 SQIVND (reference sequence). The CDR3 is 14 amino acids. V was pared by 6 bases and J by 3 bases, with 11 bases between. Here the CDR3 reads CASSLTGANEKLFF. The CDR3 DNA reads TGTGCCAGTAGCCTGACCGGCGCTAATGAAAAACTGTTTTTT.

The chain links TRBV7-9 to TRBJ2-3; D call uncertain. The CDR3 spans 19 residues. Trimming removed 4 bases at V and 4 bases at J, with 27 bases between. Germline CDR1 reads SEHNR; CDR2 reads FQNEAQ (reference sequence). In nucleotides, the CDR3 is TGTGCCAGCAGCTCCATACTCGTTCTACCTACCTCTCGGCCAGATACGCAGTATTTT. Translating it yields CASSSILVLPTSRPDTQYF.

The chain employs TRBV12-3 or TRBV12-4 and TRBJ1-3; no definite D call. V shed 3 bases and J shed 4 bases, with 4 bases lying between them. The CDR3 length is 12 residues. The CDR3 sequence is CASSFMGNTIYF. DNA for the CDR3: TGTGCCAGCAGTTTCATGGGAAACACCATATATTTT.

This chain's CDR3 is CASSSYGRGFTDTQYF. CDR3 DNA sequence: TGTGCCAGCAGTTCTTATGGGCGGGGGTTCACAGATACGCAGTATTTT. This sequence joins TRBV27 and TRBJ2-3, with 7 bases matching TRBD2. This CDR3 comprises 16 residues. Looked up from germline, CDR1 is MNHEY and CDR2 is SMNVEV (reference sequence). The junction had 9 bases not matched to a gene; V was cut back by 4 bases and J by 2 bases.

The chain joins TRBV2 to TRBJ2-3, with TRBD2 identical over 11 bases. Germline V gene sequence: CDR1 SNHLY, CDR2 FYNNEI. Germline trimming cut 4 bases from V and 9 bases from J; bases unmatched to any gene: 6. The CDR3 loop spans 14 amino acids. The CDR3 region is CASSGSTSGGTQYF. CDR3 DNA: TGTGCCAGCAGTGGGTCTACTAGCGGGGGAACGCAGTATTTT.

The V call is TRBV9, the J call TRBJ2-2; unclear D gene. Germline CDR1 is SGDLS and CDR2 is YYNGEE. This CDR3 has 14 amino acids. The V end lost 0 bases, the J end lost 7 bases, and 10 bases lay between the germline ends. This CDR3 reads CASSVVQTGGELFF. CDR3 in DNA: TGTGCCAGCAGCGTAGTGCAGACCGGCGGGGAGCTGTTTTTT.

To note about this clone: An end of the junction differs from the germline gene, which may be a read error. V gene TRBV15 combines with J gene TRBJ1-3, with D perhaps matching TRBD1 (5 bases). The CDR3 has 12 amino acids. CDR1 is LNHNV, CDR2 YYDKDF, per germline (reference sequence). The CDR3 protein is CATSRDLNRPHF. In DNA, the CDR3 is TGTGCCACCAGCAGAGATCTAAACAGGCCCCATTTT.

This chain links TRBV10-2 with TRBJ1-6, with 10 bases matching TRBD1. CDR1 WSHSY and CDR2 SAAADI come from the germline V gene. The CDR3 sequence is 14 residues long. V lost 10 bases, J lost 10 bases, and 10 bases stayed unmatched. CDR3 nucleotide sequence: TGCGCCACGAACGCGGGACAGGGGAACTCACCCCTCCACTTT. This codes for CATNAGQGNSPLHF.

This chain joins TRBV9 and TRBJ2-1; TRBD1 matches 7 bases. This CDR3 has 15 residues. Germline V gene data show CDR1 as SGDLS and CDR2 as YYNGEE. V trimming: 4 bases; J trimming: 5 bases; junction bases outside the gene matches: 9. CDR3 DNA sequence: TGTGCCAGCAGCTACGGACAGGCGAGGGACAATGAGCAGTTCTTC. Its protein is CASSYGQARDNEQFF.

V gene TRBV13 combines with J gene TRBJ2-3, with a tentative D call TRBD2 (7 bases). Trimming cost V 5 bases and J 3 bases, with 18 bases left between them. Germline-derived CDR1 and CDR2 are PRHDT and FYEKMQ (reference sequence). There are 16 residues in the CDR3. The DNA for the CDR3 is TGTGCCAGCAGCACGTTGACGGGGGGCTTAACAGATACGCAGTATTTT. Translation: CASSTLTGGLTDTQYF.